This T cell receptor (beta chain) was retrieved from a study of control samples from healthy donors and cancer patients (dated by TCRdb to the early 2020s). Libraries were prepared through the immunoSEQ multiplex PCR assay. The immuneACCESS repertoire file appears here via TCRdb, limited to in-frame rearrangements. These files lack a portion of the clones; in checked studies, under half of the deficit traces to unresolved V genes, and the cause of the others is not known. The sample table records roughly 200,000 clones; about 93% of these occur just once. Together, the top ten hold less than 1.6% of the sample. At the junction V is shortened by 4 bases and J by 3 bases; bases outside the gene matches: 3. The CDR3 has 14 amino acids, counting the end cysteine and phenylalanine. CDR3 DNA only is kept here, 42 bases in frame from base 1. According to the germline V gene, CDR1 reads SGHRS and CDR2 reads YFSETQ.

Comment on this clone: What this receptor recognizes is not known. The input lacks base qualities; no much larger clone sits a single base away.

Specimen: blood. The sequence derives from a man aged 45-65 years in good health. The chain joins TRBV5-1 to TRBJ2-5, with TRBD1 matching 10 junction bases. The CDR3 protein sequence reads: CASSGGQGEETQYF. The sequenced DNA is TGCGCCAGCAGCGGCGGACAGGGGGAAGAGACCCAGTACTTC.